These 27 T cell receptor beta chains were sequenced from one sample in a study of cytomegalovirus exposure and HLA in healthy donors. It was with 60 Vbeta and 13 Jbeta primers that the PCR ran. Some clones are missing from TCRdb's copy, which holds only in-frame ones; the method was immunoSEQ multiplex PCR. This sample has roughly 99,000 clones, with over 60% found just once. Material for sequencing was PBMCs. All receptors come from a male donor in good health and CMV-seropositive.

To note about this clone: The junction and the germline gene differ at one end; a read error may be behind it. J is TRBJ2-1 and V is TRBV7-7, with 7 bases identical to TRBD2. Germline loops: CDR1 SSHAT, CDR2 FNYEAQ (reference sequence). CDR3 size: 13 residues. The CDR3 loop is CASSFERGSEQFF. The CDR3 region has the DNA TGTGCTAGCAGCTTCGAGCGGGGCTCTGAGCAGTTCTTC.

The chain combines TRBV11-3 with TRBJ2-2; D is unresolved. This CDR3 has 14 amino acids. Germline values: CDR1 SGHNT, CDR2 YENEEA. V was shortened by 3 bases and J by 4 bases, with 9 bases between the two germline ends. CDR3 sequence: CASSLAISTGELFF. DNA of the CDR3: TGTGCCAGCAGCTTGGCAATTTCCACCGGGGAGCTGTTTTTT.

The rearrangement uses TRBV18 and TRBJ1-5, with D tentatively TRBD1 (5 bases). This CDR3 is 14 amino acids long. Trimming removed 2 bases from V and 6 bases from J, with 11 bases in between. Germline lookup yields CDR1 KGHSH and CDR2 LQKENI. CDR3 bases: TGTGCCAGCTCACCAGTCGGGGGGACTCAGCCCCAGCATTTT. Its translation: CASSPVGGTQPQHF.

This clone appeared a few times. This chain uses TRBV27 with TRBJ1-4, with D unclear. CDR1 is MNHEY and CDR2 is SMNVEV in the germline V gene (reference sequence). The CDR3 sequence is 14 residues long. Trimming removed 4 bases from V and 1 base from J, with 7 bases in between. The CDR3: CASSSQLTNEKLFF. The CDR3 nucleotides read TGTGCCAGCAGTTCGCAGTTAACTAATGAAAAACTGTTTTTT.

For the CDR3, the DNA is TGTGCCAGCAGTTATGGGGCAGGGGCCTCCTACGAGCAGTACTTC. This sequence encodes CASSYGAGASYEQYF. This chain links TRBV6-5 with TRBJ2-7, with a possible D match to TRBD1 (6 bases). The CDR3 loop spans 15 amino acids. Per the germline V gene, CDR1 is MNHEY and CDR2 is SVGAGI. V shed 3 bases and J shed 0 bases, with 12 bases lying between them.

The chain carries TRBV6-5 and TRBJ1-2, with D perhaps TRBD1 (5 bases). CDR3 length: 13 residues. Trimming cost V 2 bases and J 4 bases, with 8 bases left between them. Germline CDR1 reads MNHEY; CDR2 reads SVGAGI. CDR3 residues: CASSYGRAYGYTF. The CDR3, as DNA: TGTGCCAGCAGTTACGGCAGGGCCTATGGCTACACCTTC.

With respect to this clone: This probably arose from a read error, given a far larger clone one base away. The genes are TRBV11-3 and TRBJ1-1; the D gene is possibly TRBD1 (5 bases). Germline CDR1 reads SGHNT; CDR2 reads YENEEA. The CDR3 loop spans 15 amino acids. This CDR3 reads CASSVDLTGSTEAFF. CDR3 nucleotide sequence: TGTGCCAGCAGCGTAGATCTAACAGGATCCACTGAAGCTTTCTTT.

This chain uses TRBV6-5 with TRBJ2-7, with 9 bases lining up with TRBD1. CDR1 is MNHEY, CDR2 SVGAGI, per germline. The CDR3 sequence is 14 residues long. After removal of 5 bases from V and 2 bases from J, the junction contained 4 bases not matched to a gene. This CDR3 reads CASSTRDRAYEQYF. CDR3 nucleotide sequence: TGTGCCAGCAGTACCCGGGACAGGGCCTACGAGCAGTACTTC.

The chain links TRBV4-1 to TRBJ1-2; maybe TRBD1 (5 bases). The germline gives CDR1 MGHRA, CDR2 YSYEKL. The CDR3 length is 17 residues. Trimming took 1 base from V and 0 from J, leaving 15 bases between them. DNA for the CDR3: TGCGCCAGCAGCCAAGGGGGCGGGGCGTTTGCTAACTATGGCTACACCTTC. This translates into CASSQGGGAFANYGYTF.

CDR3 bases: TGTGCCAGCAGTGGTGACAGGGGGATCACTGAAGCTTTCTTT. It is translated as CASSGDRGITEAFF. V and J are TRBV2 and TRBJ1-1; TRBD1 matches 9 bases. The CDR3 has 14 residues. Germline V CDR1 and CDR2: SNHLY, FYNNEI. The J segment lost 4 bases and the V segment lost 4 bases, leaving 4 bases of the junction unmatched.

This clone occurred a few times. This rearrangement joins TRBV5-4 to TRBJ1-2; no clear D. The germline gives CDR1 SGHNT, CDR2 YYREEE (reference sequence). The CDR3 is 14 residues long. Trimming removed 1 base from V and 8 bases from J, with 15 bases in between. This chain's CDR3 is CASSLYSGVLGYTF. The CDR3 bases are TGTGCCAGCAGCTTGTATTCGGGTGTGCTGGGCTACACCTTC.

In this sample, this clone turned up once. The chain has TRBV19 and TRBJ1-4; 7 bases map to TRBD1. This CDR3 region has 13 residues. The J segment lost 8 bases and the V segment lost 6 bases, leaving 6 bases of the junction unmatched. The germline V gene encodes CDR1 LNHDA and CDR2 SQIVND (reference sequence). CDR3 sequence: CASRGQEIEKLFF. As DNA, the CDR3 is TGTGCCAGTAGAGGACAGGAGATCGAAAAACTGTTTTTT.

There are a few counts of this clone. This chain joins TRBV5-6 and TRBJ1-5; D not resolved. The germline V and J ends were trimmed by 3 bases and 0 bases, with 10 bases remaining between them. The CDR3 covers 15 residues. The germline gives CDR1 SGHDT, CDR2 YYEEEE. The CDR3 DNA is TGTGCCAGCAGCTCGGGAAGAATTAGCAATCAGCCCCAGCATTTT. It specifies CASSSGRISNQPQHF.

The genes are TRBV5-4 and TRBJ1-4, with D possibly being TRBD1 (5 bases). Germline CDR1 SGHNT, CDR2 YYREEE (reference sequence). The CDR3 is 15 amino acids. The germline V and J ends were trimmed by 0 bases and 5 bases, with 11 bases remaining between them. The CDR3 DNA reads as TGTGCCAGCAGCTTGGGAGGGGCGGGGAATGAAAAACTGTTTTTT. Protein sequence: CASSLGGAGNEKLFF.

V is TRBV29-1 and J is TRBJ2-7, with D perhaps matching TRBD1 (6 bases). Deletions cut 4 bases from V and 3 bases from J, with 7 bases between. The CDR3 contains 11 residues. CDR1 is SQVTM, CDR2 ANQGSEA, per germline. The CDR3 DNA reads TGCAGCGTTGCACAGGGCTACGAGCAGTACTTC. Translation: CSVAQGYEQYF.

The J gene is TRBJ1-1, the V gene TRBV4-1; 7 positions match TRBD1. The ends lost 2 bases at V and 10 bases at J; junction bases unmatched: 10. The germline V gene has CDR1 MGHRA and CDR2 YSYEKL. CDR3 length: 14 residues. The CDR3 region has the DNA TGCGCCAGCAGCCAAACTGACAGGGCCCTTGGAGCTTTCTTT. Translating gives CASSQTDRALGAFF.

The chain employs TRBV14 and TRBJ1-2, with 7 bases aligning to TRBD1. This CDR3 has 14 amino acids. Unmatched junction bases numbered 4, after V lost 0 bases and J lost 6 bases. Germline V gene data show CDR1 as SGHDN and CDR2 as FVKESK. CDR3 sequence reads: CASSQDGQVDGYTF. The CDR3 region has the DNA TGTGCCAGCAGCCAAGACGGACAGGTCGATGGCTACACCTTC.

The gene calls are TRBV6-5 and TRBJ1-1, with 11 nucleotides matching TRBD1. The CDR3 sequence is 15 residues long. V lost 6 bases and J lost 6; bases outside the gene matches: 9. The V gene's germline CDR1 is MNHEY and CDR2 SVGAGI. The CDR3, as DNA: TGTGCCAGCAGCCGGGACAGGGGGGTCTCGGCTGAAGCTTTCTTT. Protein: CASSRDRGVSAEAFF.

This chain joins TRBV6-5 and TRBJ1-2, with TRBD1 as a possible D gene (6 bases). This CDR3 has 16 amino acids. The germline gives CDR1 MNHEY, CDR2 SVGAGI. V was cut by 2 bases and J by 0 bases, with 13 bases left in between. CDR3 nucleotides: TGTGCCAGCAGTTACGCGAGACAGGCCCCTAACTATGGCTACACCTTC. Translation: CASSYARQAPNYGYTF.

The J gene is TRBJ1-2, the V gene TRBV9; TRBD1 matches at 7 bases. Trimming removed 4 bases from V and 4 bases from J; junction bases left unmatched: 13. This CDR3 contains 16 residues. Looked up from germline, CDR1 is SGDLS and CDR2 is YYNGEE. The CDR3 DNA sequence: TGTGCCAGCAGCCCCGACCGAGGGGGCTTGGGCTATGGCTACACCTTC. Its translation is CASSPDRGGLGYGYTF.

V gene TRBV14 combines with J gene TRBJ2-4, with 8 positions matching TRBD2. Germline CDR1 is SGHDN and CDR2 is FVKESK. This CDR3 has 13 residues. V gave up 5 bases and J gave up 6 bases; unmatched junction bases: 3. CDR3 coding DNA: TGTGCCAGCAGCAGCGGGGGCCCAAACATTCAGTACTTC. Its protein product is CASSSGGPNIQYF.

V is TRBV7-2 and J is TRBJ2-5; the D gene is possibly TRBD2 (7 bases). The germline V gene encodes CDR1 SGHTA and CDR2 FQGNSA. There are 15 residues in the CDR3. V was cut by 2 bases and J by 5 bases, with 15 bases left in between. CDR3 sequence: CASSLIGGPRETQYF. The CDR3 bases are TGTGCCAGCAGCTTAATCGGGGGGCCTCGGGAGACCCAGTACTTC. Using reference TRBV7-2 and TRBJ2-5 for the parts outside the CDR3, the full variable domain is GAGVSQSPSNKVTEKGKDVELRCDPISGHTALYWYRQSLGQGLEFLIYFQGNSAPDKSGLPSDRFSAERTGGSVSTLTIQRTQQEDSAVYLCASSLIGGPRETQYFGPGTRLLVL.

This clone was seen a few times. The CDR3 nucleotides read TGTGCCAGCAGCTTAGGCCGGGATAACACTGAAGCTTTCTTT. The encoded protein is CASSLGRDNTEAFF. The J gene is TRBJ1-1, the V gene TRBV13; D is unresolved. The germline V gene encodes CDR1 PRHDT and CDR2 FYEKMQ (reference sequence). Trimming shortened V by 0 bases and J by 2 bases, and 7 bases separated the two germline ends. This CDR3 spans 14 amino acids. Using reference TRBV13 and TRBJ1-1 for the parts outside the CDR3, the full variable domain is AAGVIQSPRHLIKEKRETATLKCYPIPRHDTVYWYQQGPGQDPQFLISFYEKMQSDKGSIPDRFSAQQFSDYHSELNMSSLELGDSALYFCASSLGRDNTEAFFGQGTRLTVV.

Only a few counts were recorded for this clone. This chain joins TRBV7-2 and TRBJ2-2, with 7 bases that match TRBD2. The CDR3 is 15 residues long. V gave up 5 bases and J gave up 5 bases; unmatched junction bases: 8. In germline, CDR1 is SGHTA, CDR2 FQGNSA. For the CDR3, the DNA is TGTGCCAGCAGCGCGGGGAGCGGGACGACCGGGGAGCTGTTTTTT. The encoded protein is CASSAGSGTTGELFF.

This clone was detected only once. The chain employs TRBV15 and TRBJ1-5, with D hard to call. Germline V lookup: CDR1 LNHNV, CDR2 YYDKDF (reference sequence). The CDR3 length is 17 residues. Trimming cost V 5 bases and J 2 bases, with 19 bases left between them. The chain's CDR3 is CATSSPLIPGGNQPQHF. The CDR3, as DNA: TGTGCCACCAGCTCTCCCCTTATTCCGGGTGGCAATCAGCCCCAGCATTTT.

The chain has TRBV19 and TRBJ1-3; the D gene is possibly TRBD1 (6 bases). Trimming took off 5 bases at V and 5 bases at J, with 25 bases between the two ends. Germline CDR1 and CDR2: LNHDA and SQIVND (reference sequence). The CDR3 covers 18 residues. For the CDR3, the DNA is TGTGCCAGTAGTCCATCCGGGACACTTCCCCAGAAGAGAAACACCATATATTTT. Translated, it gives CASSPSGTLPQKRNTIYF. The whole variable domain, remainder taken from reference TRBV19 and TRBJ1-3, is DGGITQSPKYLFRKEGQNVTLSCEQNLNHDAMYWYRQDPGQGLRLIYYSQIVNDFQKGDIAEGYSVSREKKESFPLTVTSAQKNPTAFYLCASSPSGTLPQKRNTIYFGEGSWLTVV.

The V and J genes are TRBV2 and TRBJ1-3, with a possible D match to TRBD1 (5 bases). This CDR3 has 16 amino acids. V gave up 8 bases and J gave up 1 base, with 18 bases separating them. CDR1 is SNHLY, CDR2 FYNNEI, per germline. CDR3 in DNA: TGTGCCAGCGCCCGTGATACAGGTCGGTCTGGAAACACCATATATTTT. This gives the protein CASARDTGRSGNTIYF.